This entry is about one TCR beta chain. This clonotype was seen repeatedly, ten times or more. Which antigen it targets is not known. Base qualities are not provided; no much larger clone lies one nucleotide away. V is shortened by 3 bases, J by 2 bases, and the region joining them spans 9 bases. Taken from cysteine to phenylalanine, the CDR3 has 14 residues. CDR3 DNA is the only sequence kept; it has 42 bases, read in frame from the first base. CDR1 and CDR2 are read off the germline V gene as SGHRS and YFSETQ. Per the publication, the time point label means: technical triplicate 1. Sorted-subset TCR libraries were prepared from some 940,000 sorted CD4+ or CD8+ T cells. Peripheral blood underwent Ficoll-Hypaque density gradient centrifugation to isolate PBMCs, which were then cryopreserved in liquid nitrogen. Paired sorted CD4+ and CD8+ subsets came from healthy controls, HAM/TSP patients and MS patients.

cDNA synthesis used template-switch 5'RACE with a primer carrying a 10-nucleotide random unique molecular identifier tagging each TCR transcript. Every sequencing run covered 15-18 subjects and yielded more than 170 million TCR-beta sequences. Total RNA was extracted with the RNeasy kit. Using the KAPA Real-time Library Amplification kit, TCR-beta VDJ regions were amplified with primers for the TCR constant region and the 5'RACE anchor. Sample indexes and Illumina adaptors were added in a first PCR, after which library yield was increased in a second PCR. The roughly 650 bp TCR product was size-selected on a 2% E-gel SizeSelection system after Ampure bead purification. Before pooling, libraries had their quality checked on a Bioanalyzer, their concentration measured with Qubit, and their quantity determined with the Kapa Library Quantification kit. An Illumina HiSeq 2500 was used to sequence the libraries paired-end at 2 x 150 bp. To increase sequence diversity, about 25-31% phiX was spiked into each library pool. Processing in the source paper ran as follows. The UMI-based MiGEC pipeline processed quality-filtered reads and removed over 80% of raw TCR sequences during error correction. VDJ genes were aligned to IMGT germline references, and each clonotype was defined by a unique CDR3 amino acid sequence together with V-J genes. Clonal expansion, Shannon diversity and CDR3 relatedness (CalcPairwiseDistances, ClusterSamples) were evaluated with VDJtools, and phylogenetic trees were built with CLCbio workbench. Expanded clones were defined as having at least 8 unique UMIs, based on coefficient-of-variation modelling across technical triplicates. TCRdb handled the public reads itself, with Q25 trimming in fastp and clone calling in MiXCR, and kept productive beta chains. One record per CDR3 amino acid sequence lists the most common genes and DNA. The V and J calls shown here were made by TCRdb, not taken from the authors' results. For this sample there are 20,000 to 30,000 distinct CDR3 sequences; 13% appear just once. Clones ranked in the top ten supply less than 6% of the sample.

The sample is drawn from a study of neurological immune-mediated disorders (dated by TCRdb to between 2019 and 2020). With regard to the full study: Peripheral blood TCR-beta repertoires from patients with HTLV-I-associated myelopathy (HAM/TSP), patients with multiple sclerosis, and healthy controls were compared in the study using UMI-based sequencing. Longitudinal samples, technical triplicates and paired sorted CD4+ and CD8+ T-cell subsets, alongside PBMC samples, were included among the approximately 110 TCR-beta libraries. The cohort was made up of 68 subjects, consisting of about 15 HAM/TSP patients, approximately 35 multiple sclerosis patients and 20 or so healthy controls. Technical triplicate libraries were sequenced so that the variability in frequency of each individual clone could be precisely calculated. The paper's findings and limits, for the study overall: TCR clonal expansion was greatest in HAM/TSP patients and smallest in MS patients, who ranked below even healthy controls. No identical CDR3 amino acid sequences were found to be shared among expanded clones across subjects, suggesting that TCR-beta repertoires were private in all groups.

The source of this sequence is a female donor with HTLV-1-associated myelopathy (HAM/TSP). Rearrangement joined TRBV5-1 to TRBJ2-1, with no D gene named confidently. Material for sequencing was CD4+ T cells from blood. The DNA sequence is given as TGCGCCAGCAGCTCCGCCCCTACCTACAATGAGCAGTTCTTC. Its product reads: CASSSAPTYNEQFF.